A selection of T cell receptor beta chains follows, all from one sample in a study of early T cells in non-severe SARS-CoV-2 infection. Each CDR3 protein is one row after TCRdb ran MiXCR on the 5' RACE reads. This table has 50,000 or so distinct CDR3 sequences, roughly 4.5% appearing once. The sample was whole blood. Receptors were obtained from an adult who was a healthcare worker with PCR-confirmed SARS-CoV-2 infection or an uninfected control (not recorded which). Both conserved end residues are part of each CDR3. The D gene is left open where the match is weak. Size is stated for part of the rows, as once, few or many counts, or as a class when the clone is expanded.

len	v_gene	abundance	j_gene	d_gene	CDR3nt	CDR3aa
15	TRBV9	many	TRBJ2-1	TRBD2	TGTGCCAGCAGCGATAGCGGGCCTGATGCATATGAGCAGTTCTTC	CASSDSGPDAYEQFF
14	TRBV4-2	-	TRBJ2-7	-	TGTGCCAGCAGCCAAGACAGAGTACAATACGAGCAGTACTTC	CASSQDRVQYEQYF
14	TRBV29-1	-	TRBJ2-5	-	TGCAGCGTCGAAATCGGGACATTTCAAGAGACCCAGTACTTC	CSVEIGTFQETQYF
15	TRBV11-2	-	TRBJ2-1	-	TGTGCCAGCAGCTTCGGCGGGGATCGCTACAATGAGCAGTTCTTC	CASSFGGDRYNEQFF
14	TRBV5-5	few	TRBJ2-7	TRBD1	TGTGCCAGCAGCCTGTGGACAGGGGGCTACGAGCAGTACTTC	CASSLWTGGYEQYF
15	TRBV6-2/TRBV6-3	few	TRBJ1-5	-	TGTGCCAGCAGTTTAGGGCTGGAAGGCAATCAGCCCCAGCATTTT	CASSLGLEGNQPQHF
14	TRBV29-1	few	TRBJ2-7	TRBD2	TGCAGCGTGGCTGGACTAGCGGGCTTCTACGAGCAGTACTTC	CSVAGLAGFYEQYF
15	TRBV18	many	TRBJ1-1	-	TGTGCCAGCTCACTGGGGGCAGGGGAGAACACTGAAGCTTTCTTT	CASSLGAGENTEAFF
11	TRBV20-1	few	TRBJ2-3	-	TGCAGTGCTATCCCCACAGATACGCAGTATTTT	CSAIPTDTQYF
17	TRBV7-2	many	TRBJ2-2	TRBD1	TGTGCCAGCAGCTTAGAGCGACAGGGGGCCAACACCGGGGAGCTGTTTTTT	CASSLERQGANTGELFF
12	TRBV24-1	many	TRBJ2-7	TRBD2	TGTGCCACCAGCAGCGGGATCTCCGAGCAGTACTTC	CATSSGISEQYF